This T cell receptor (beta chain) derives from a study of regulatory T cells in long-lasting Graves disease. HTBI primers from iRepertoire and Arm-PCR of CDR3 regions yielded the TCR beta libraries. MiXCR was run by TCRdb on the multiplex PCR reads, yielding one entry per CDR3 protein. The profile shows over 300,000 distinct CDR3 sequences, roughly 21% of them singletons. CDR3 length: 15 residues. V was shortened by 5 bases and J by 4 bases, with 17 bases between the two germline ends. This clonotype was seen repeatedly, ten times or more. Its antigen is undetermined. This sample's time point: persistent/refractory GD, antithyroid drugs over 5 years with positive TRAb. Construction of the TCR library relied on RNA isolated from PBMCs. EDTA tubes held Nine milliliters of peripheral blood from each patient. Study-level findings and limits: Persistent cases favored TRBV28, TRBJ1-2 and TRBJ2-5. Persistent patients had a count of shared public clonotypes (approximately 3,000) that exceeded that of new patients (roughly 1,000).

The J gene is TRBJ1-2, the V gene TRBV12-3 or TRBV12-4; D perhaps matches TRBD1 (6 bases). The clonotype was recovered from a female donor with Graves disease. The sample consisted of peripheral blood mononuclear cells (PBMCs), taken when the disease was refractory, from a patient treated with antithyroid drugs. This CDR3 reads CASSLGGRFPYGYTF. Written as DNA, the CDR3 is TGTGCCAGCAGTCTCGGGGGCCGTTTCCCCTATGGCTACACCTTC.